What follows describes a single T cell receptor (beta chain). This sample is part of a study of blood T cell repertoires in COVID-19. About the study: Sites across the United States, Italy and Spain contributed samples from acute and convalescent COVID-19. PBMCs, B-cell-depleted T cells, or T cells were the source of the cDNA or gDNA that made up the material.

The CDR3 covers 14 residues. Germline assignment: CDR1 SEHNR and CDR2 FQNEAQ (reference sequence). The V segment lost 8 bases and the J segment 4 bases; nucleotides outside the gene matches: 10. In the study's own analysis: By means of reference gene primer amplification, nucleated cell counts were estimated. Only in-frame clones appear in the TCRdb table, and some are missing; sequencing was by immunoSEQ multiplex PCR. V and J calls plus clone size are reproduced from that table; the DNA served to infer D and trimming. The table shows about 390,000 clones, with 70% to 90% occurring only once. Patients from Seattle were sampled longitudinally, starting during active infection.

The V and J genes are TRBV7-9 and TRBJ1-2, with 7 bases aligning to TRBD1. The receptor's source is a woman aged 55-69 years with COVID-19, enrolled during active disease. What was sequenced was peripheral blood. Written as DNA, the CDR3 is TGTGCCAGCGTACCCGGGACAGCGGCCTATGGCTACACCTTC. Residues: CASVPGTAAYGYTF.